This T cell receptor (beta chain) was retrieved from a study of Graves' ophthalmopathy and Graves' hyperthyroidism. Germline V gives CDR1 MNHEY, CDR2 SMNVEV (reference sequence). This CDR3 is built from 14 residues. Germline trimming cut 5 bases from V and 2 bases from J; bases unmatched to any gene: 6. With respect to this clonotype: Its antigen is not identified.

Clinicians made diagnoses from clinical symptoms, serum thyroxine, TRAb, thyroid ultrasound and orbital computed tomography. Researchers took RNA transcripts and amplified TCR beta CDR3 regions from them. Second-round multiplex PCR came after first-round RT-PCR with HTBI primers. TCRdb ran MiXCR on the multiplex PCR reads and lists one entry per CDR3 protein. This sample has 350,000 to 450,000 distinct CDR3 sequences; approximately 21% occur once, and the top ten carry roughly 3.2%. Notes on the study in general: Most thyroid-expanded clonotypes exceeding 0.001 frequency were also found in blood.

The sample taken for sequencing was peripheral blood. The gene calls are TRBV27 and TRBJ2-7; 7 bases line up with TRBD2. The sequence derives from a woman between 18 and 30 years old with stable Graves' hyperthyroidism. The CDR3 loop is CASSPLAEPYEQYF. The CDR3 bases are TGTGCCAGCAGTCCCCTAGCGGAGCCCTACGAGCAGTACTTC.